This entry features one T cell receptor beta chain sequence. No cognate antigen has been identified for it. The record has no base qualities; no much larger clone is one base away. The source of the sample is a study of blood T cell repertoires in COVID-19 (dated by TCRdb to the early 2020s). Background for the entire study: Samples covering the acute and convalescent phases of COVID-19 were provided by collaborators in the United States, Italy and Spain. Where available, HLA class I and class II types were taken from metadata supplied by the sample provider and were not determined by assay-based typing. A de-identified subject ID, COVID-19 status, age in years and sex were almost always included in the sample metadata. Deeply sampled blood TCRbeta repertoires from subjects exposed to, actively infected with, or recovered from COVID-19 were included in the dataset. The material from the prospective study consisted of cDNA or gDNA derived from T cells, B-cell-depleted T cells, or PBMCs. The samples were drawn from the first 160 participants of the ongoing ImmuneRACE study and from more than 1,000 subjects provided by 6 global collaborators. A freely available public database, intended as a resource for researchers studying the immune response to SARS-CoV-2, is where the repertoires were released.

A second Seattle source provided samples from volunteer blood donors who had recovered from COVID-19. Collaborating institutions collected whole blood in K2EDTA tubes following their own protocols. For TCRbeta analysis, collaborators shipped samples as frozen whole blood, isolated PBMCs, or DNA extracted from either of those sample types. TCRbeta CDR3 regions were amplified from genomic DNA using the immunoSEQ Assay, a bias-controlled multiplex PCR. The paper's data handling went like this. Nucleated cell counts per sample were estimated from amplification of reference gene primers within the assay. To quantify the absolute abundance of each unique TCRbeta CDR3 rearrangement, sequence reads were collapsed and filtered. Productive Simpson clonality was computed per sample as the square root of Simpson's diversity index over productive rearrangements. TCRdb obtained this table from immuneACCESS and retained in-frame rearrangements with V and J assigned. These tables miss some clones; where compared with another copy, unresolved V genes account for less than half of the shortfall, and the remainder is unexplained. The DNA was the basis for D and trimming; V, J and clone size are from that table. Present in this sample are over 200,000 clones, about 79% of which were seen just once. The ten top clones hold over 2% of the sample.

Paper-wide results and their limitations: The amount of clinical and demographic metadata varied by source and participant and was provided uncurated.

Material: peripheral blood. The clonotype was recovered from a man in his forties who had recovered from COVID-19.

The sequenced DNA is TGTGCCAGTAGTATAGGACAGCGCCCTGACAATGAGCAGTTCTTC. Translated, it reads CASSIGQRPDNEQFF. The rearranged chain carries TRBV19 and TRBJ2-1, with TRBD1 tentatively as D gene (5 bases match). The CDR3, cysteine through phenylalanine, is 15 amino acids long. Here the CDR3 DNA is all that survives: 45 bases in frame from base 1. For CDR1 and CDR2, the germline V gene (reference sequence) lists LNHDA and SQIVND. Cut back by 1 base and 5 bases, the V and J ends lie 12 bases apart.